This TCR beta chain was profiled in a study of blood T cells in healthy people across ages. Study-wide points: A roughly linear age-dependent decrease characterized TCR beta diversity per million T cells.

Each sample used at least 7 million PBMCs. RNA extraction gave at least 6 micrograms of total RNA per sample. Germline V gene sequence: CDR1 SGHVS, CDR2 FQNEAQ. The V and J ends lost 7 bases and 6 bases respectively, with 10 bases between them. The CDR3 sequence is 11 residues long. For the second PCR, which ran for about 6 to 12 cycles, a sample-barcoded 5' primer and a J-beta primer mix were used. TCRdb analysed the 5' RACE reads with MiXCR anew, one entry per CDR3 protein. The repertoire holds 1.5 million to 2 million distinct CDR3 sequences, with approximately 32% as singletons. Points on this clonotype: Its antigen is currently unknown.

The receptor's source is a woman in her twenties or thirties in good health. The chain joins TRBV7-8 to TRBJ2-7; TRBD2 is a possible D gene (7 bases). Sequences were obtained from blood. CDR3 amino acids: CASMRGREQYF. The CDR3 region has the DNA TGTGCCAGCATGCGGGGGCGCGAGCAGTACTTC.